Each of the 18 T cell receptor beta chains below was sequenced from the same sample in a study of OX40 agonist ivuxolimab in advanced cancers. Repertoires were generated with immunoSEQ multiplex PCR, while TCRdb's copy carries only in-frame clones and drops some. The sample includes some 63,000 clones, 84% seen only once; the top ten take about 27%. Specimen: CD4+ or CD8+ T cells sorted from blood, collected in a trial of the OX40 agonist ivuxolimab. Source of these receptors: an adult with an advanced solid tumor such as melanoma, head and neck, liver or kidney cancer.

The CDR3 here is CASGPSGGLGVTGELFF. The CDR3 DNA reads as TGTGCTAGTGGACCTTCAGGGGGCCTGGGGGTGACCGGGGAGCTGTTTTTT. The chain combines TRBV12-5 with TRBJ2-2; 8 bases align to TRBD1. V lost 6 bases, J lost 5 bases, and 14 bases stayed unmatched. CDR3 length equals 17 residues. CDR1 is LGHNT, CDR2 FRNRAP, per germline.

This clone was picked up a small number of times. The V gene is TRBV7-2, the J gene TRBJ1-3; 8 bases agree with TRBD1. Trimming removed 6 bases from V and 4 bases from J; junction bases left unmatched: 5. Germline V CDR1 and CDR2: SGHTA, FQGNSA. This CDR3 is built from 14 residues. The CDR3 DNA reads TGTGCCAGCAGTCAGGGGGCGAAAGGAAACACCATATATTTT. Amino acid sequence: CASSQGAKGNTIYF.

V is TRBV5-1 and J is TRBJ1-5; TRBD1 matches at 10 bases. CDR3 size: 14 residues. V lost 0 bases and J lost 6; bases outside the gene matches: 0. Germline CDR1 reads SGHRS; CDR2 reads YFSETQ. This CDR3 is CASSLGTGGQPQHF. CDR3 sequence (DNA): TGCGCCAGCAGCTTGGGGACAGGGGGTCAGCCCCAGCATTTT.

The chain uses TRBV27 and TRBJ1-3; D is ambiguous. Germline CDR1 reads MNHEY; CDR2 reads SMNVEV (reference sequence). Between the trimmed V and J ends, which lost 5 bases and 1 base, there was a span of 9 bases. The CDR3 is made up of 14 amino acids. The CDR3 protein is CASSPSLSGNTIYF. CDR3 bases: TGTGCCAGCAGTCCAAGTCTTTCTGGAAACACCATATATTTT.

The genes are TRBV15 and TRBJ1-1; 9 bases align to TRBD1. V shed 1 base, J shed 2 bases, and the junction held 8 bases outside the gene matches. The length of the CDR3 is 17 residues. Germline V gene data show CDR1 as LNHNV and CDR2 as YYDKDF (reference sequence). In nucleotides, the CDR3 is TGTGCCACCAGCAGAGCGATCGTGACAGGGGGAAACACTGAAGCTTTCTTT. This translates into CATSRAIVTGGNTEAFF.

This chain uses TRBV19 with TRBJ2-5; D gene unclear. V was shortened by 5 bases and J by 3 bases, with 10 bases between the two germline ends. CDR1 LNHDA and CDR2 SQIVND come from the germline V gene (reference sequence). The CDR3 runs to 13 residues. This chain's CDR3 is CASSPGLEETQYF. CDR3 nucleotide sequence: TGTGCCAGTAGTCCCGGGCTAGAAGAGACCCAGTACTTC.

The chain's CDR3 is CASSLEPGGHNEQFF. CDR3 bases: TGCGCCAGCAGCTTGGAGCCGGGAGGTCACAATGAGCAGTTCTTC. The genes are TRBV5-1 and TRBJ2-1; 7 bases are shared with TRBD2. The V and J ends lost 0 bases and 5 bases, in that order; junction bases with no gene match: 5. Germline V gives CDR1 SGHRS, CDR2 YFSETQ. The CDR3 loop spans 15 amino acids.

This chain connects TRBV4-3 to TRBJ2-2; no definite D call. The CDR3 sequence is 16 residues long. Trimming removed 3 bases at V and 2 bases at J, with 13 bases between. Looked up from germline, CDR1 is LGHNA and CDR2 is YSLEER. CDR3 DNA sequence: TGCGCCAGCAGCCAGGAAGCAGGTTCCAACACCGGGGAGCTGTTTTTT. It specifies CASSQEAGSNTGELFF.

The CDR3: CASSLVGQNYEQYF. The CDR3 DNA follows: TGTGCCAGCAGCTTGGTGGGACAGAATTACGAGCAGTACTTC. The gene calls are TRBV5-4 and TRBJ2-7; 7 nucleotides line up with TRBD1. J was trimmed by 4 bases and V by 0 bases; bases with no gene match: 4. Germline CDR1 and CDR2: SGHNT and YYREEE (reference sequence). The CDR3 extends over 14 amino acids.

About this clone: Distinct nucleotide sequences in the sample also encode this CDR3. V and J are TRBV19 and TRBJ2-3; TRBD2 aligns across 13 bases. The CDR3 consists of 18 residues. Germline-derived CDR1 and CDR2 are LNHDA and SQIVND (reference sequence). The V gene end was trimmed by 5 bases and the J gene end by 0 bases; junction bases not matched to a gene: 8. For the CDR3, the DNA is TGTGCCAGTAGTGGGGGGACTAGCGGGACCCCTAGCACAGATACGCAGTATTTT. It is translated as CASSGGTSGTPSTDTQYF.

CDR3 in DNA: TGTGCCAGCACCCTAGCGGGGGGACCTACCTACGAGCAGTACTTC. It yields the protein CASTLAGGPTYEQYF. The gene calls are TRBV2 and TRBJ2-5; TRBD2 matches at 11 bases. The J call may be incorrect, as the DNA end agrees better with TRBJ2-7. CDR3 length equals 15 residues. The V gene's germline CDR1 is SNHLY and CDR2 FYNNEI.

The chain carries TRBV15 and TRBJ2-2; perhaps D is TRBD1 or TRBD2 (6 bases each). V lost 0 bases, J lost 5 bases, and 10 bases lay in between. CDR3 length: 15 amino acids. Germline CDR1 LNHNV, CDR2 YYDKDF (reference sequence). The CDR3: CATSRELGGTGELFF. CDR3 nucleotide sequence: TGTGCCACCAGCAGAGAACTAGGGGGGACCGGGGAGCTGTTTTTT.

This clone occurred once. The chain joins TRBV30 to TRBJ1-1; D is unresolved. Germline CDR1 is GTSNPN and CDR2 is SVGIG (reference sequence). V was clipped by 8 bases and J by 3 bases, with 16 bases between them. The CDR3 runs 13 residues. CDR3 DNA: TGTGCCCTCGGGGAGGAGCTTTACACTGAAGCTTTCTTT. Its translation: CALGEELYTEAFF.

The chain employs TRBV30 and TRBJ2-1; TRBD1 might be the D (6 bases). This CDR3 has 12 residues. CDR1 and CDR2 (germline): GTSNPN, SVGIG (reference sequence). V was trimmed by 5 bases and J by 9 bases, leaving 14 bases between them. CDR3 in amino acids: CAWGIQGREQFF. The CDR3, as DNA: TGTGCCTGGGGCATTCAGGGGCGTGAGCAGTTCTTC.

The chain combines TRBV30 with TRBJ1-2, with a weak D call TRBD1 (5 bases). CDR1 is GTSNPN, CDR2 SVGIG, per germline (reference sequence). The CDR3 has 11 amino acids. CDR3 coding DNA: TGTGCGGGGGGACCGGTCTATGGCTACACCTTC. Its protein is CAGGPVYGYTF.

V and J are TRBV29-1 and TRBJ1-2; 7 bases line up with TRBD1. J was trimmed by 12 bases and V by 5 bases; bases with no gene match: 12. The V gene's germline CDR1 is SQVTM and CDR2 ANQGSEA. The CDR3 is 12 amino acids. The chain's CDR3 is CSVWGGQDGDTF. The CDR3 region has the DNA TGCAGCGTTTGGGGTGGACAGGACGGGGACACCTTC.

This chain joins TRBV9 and TRBJ2-3; D is unresolved. Deletions cut 0 bases from V and 0 bases from J, with 8 bases between. Per germline, CDR1 SGDLS and CDR2 YYNGEE. The CDR3 covers 15 residues. CDR3 nucleotides: TGTGCCAGCAGCGTAGGTGGGGTCAGCACAGATACGCAGTATTTT. This translates into CASSVGGVSTDTQYF.

The chain is built from TRBV9 and TRBJ2-1; 9 nucleotides match TRBD2. CDR1 SGDLS and CDR2 YYNGEE come from the germline V gene. The V gene end was trimmed by 0 bases and the J gene end by 2 bases; junction bases not matched to a gene: 3. The CDR3 contains 16 residues. The chain's CDR3 is CASSVVTSGPYNEQFF. As DNA, the CDR3 is TGTGCCAGCAGCGTAGTTACTAGCGGGCCCTACAATGAGCAGTTCTTC. The full variable domain, with the rest looked up from reference TRBV9 and TRBJ2-1, is DSGVTQTPKHLITATGQRVTLRCSPRSGDLSVYWYQQSLDQGLQFLIQYYNGEERAKGNILERFSAQQFPDLHSELNLSSLELGDSALYFCASSVVTSGPYNEQFFGPGTRLTVL.